This T cell receptor beta chain was obtained from a study of blood T cell repertoires in COVID-19. Study at large: Acute and convalescent COVID-19 samples came from the United States, Italy and Spain. The cDNA or gDNA used as material had been derived from T cells, B-cell-depleted T cells, or PBMCs.

This CDR3 is built from 16 residues. Trimming stripped 4 bases from V and 4 bases from J, with 22 bases between. Germline V lookup: CDR1 GTSNPN, CDR2 SVGIG (reference sequence). Authors' processing steps: Cell counts per sample came from amplifying reference gene primers. Profiled with immunoSEQ multiplex PCR; TCRdb holds only in-frame clones, not every one. The D gene and trimming were derived from the DNA, and the V and J assignments and clone size from that table. The sample has 70,000 or so clones, over 75% seen once; the top ten hold around 3%. The clonotype was recovered from an elderly man with acute or convalescent COVID-19. Sequencing input: peripheral blood. The chain is built from TRBV30 and TRBJ1-1; D is ambiguous. The CDR3 DNA follows: TGTGCCTGGACCACTAAACCCGCTCGGGAGGGCACTGAAGCTTTCTTT. This translates into CAWTTKPAREGTEAFF.